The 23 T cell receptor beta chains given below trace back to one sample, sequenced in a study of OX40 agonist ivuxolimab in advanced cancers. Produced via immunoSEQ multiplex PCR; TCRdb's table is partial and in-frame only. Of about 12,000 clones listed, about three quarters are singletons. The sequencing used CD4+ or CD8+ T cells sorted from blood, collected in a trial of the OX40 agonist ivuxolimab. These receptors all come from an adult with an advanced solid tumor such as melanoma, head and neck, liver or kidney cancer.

The DNA for the CDR3 is TGCGCCAGCAGCCAAGTTTCGCTAGCGATAAACAATGAGCAGTTCTTC. Its protein product is CASSQVSLAINNEQFF. V is TRBV4-1 and J is TRBJ2-1, with a possible D match to TRBD2 (6 bases). The CDR3 covers 16 residues. Trimming removed 1 base from V and 5 bases from J, with 15 bases in between. Germline V gene sequence: CDR1 MGHRA, CDR2 YSYEKL.

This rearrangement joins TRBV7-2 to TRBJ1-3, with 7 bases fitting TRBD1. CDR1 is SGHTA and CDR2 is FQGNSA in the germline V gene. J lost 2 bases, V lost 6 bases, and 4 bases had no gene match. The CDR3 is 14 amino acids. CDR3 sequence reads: CASSRQGPGNTIYF. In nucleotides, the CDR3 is TGTGCCAGCAGTCGACAGGGACCTGGAAACACCATATATTTT.

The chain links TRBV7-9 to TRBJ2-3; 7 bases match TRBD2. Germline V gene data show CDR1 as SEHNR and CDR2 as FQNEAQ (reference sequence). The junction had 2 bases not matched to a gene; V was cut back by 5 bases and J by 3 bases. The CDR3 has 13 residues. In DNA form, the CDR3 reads TGTGCCAGCAGCGCAGCGGGGACAGATACGCAGTATTTT. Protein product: CASSAAGTDTQYF.

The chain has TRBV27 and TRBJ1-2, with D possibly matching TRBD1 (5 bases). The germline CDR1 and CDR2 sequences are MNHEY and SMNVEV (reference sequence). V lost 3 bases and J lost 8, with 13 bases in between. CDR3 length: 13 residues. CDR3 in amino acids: CASSFGGATGYTF. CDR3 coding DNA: TGTGCCAGCAGTTTCGGAGGGGCTACAGGCTACACCTTC.

CDR3 DNA: TGTGCCAGCAGCGTAGAGGACGGGAGCTCCTACGAGCAGTACTTC. Translating gives CASSVEDGSSYEQYF. The chain links TRBV9 to TRBJ2-7; possible D gene TRBD2, 6 bases. This CDR3 region has 15 residues. Germline V gene data show CDR1 as SGDLS and CDR2 as YYNGEE. V was cut by 0 bases and J by 0 bases, with 10 bases left in between.

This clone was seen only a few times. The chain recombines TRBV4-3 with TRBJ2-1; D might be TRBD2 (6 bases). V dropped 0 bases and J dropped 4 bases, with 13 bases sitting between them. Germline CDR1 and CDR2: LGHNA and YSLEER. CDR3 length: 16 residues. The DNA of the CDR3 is TGCGCCAGCAGCCAAGACCCGGAGGGCCAGTACAATGAGCAGTTCTTC. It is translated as CASSQDPEGQYNEQFF.

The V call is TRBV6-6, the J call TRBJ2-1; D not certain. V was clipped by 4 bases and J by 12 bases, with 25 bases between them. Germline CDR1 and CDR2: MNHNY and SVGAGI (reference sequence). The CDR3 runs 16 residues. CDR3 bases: TGTGCCAGCAGTTCCGCCCCTTCCCTTACAATGAGTTGGCAGTTCTTC. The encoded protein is CASSSAPSLTMSWQFF.

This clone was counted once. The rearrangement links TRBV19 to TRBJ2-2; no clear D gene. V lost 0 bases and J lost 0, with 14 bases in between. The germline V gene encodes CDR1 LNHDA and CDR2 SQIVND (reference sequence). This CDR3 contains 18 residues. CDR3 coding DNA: TGTGCCAGTAGTATAGATCTAACGACAACAACGAACACCGGGGAGCTGTTTTTT. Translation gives CASSIDLTTTTNTGELFF.

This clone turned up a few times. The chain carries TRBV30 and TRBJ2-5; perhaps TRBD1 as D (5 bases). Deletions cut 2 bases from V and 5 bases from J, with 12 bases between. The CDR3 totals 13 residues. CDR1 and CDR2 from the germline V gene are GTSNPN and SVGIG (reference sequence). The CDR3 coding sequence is TGTGCCTGGAGTTATCAGGGCCGGGAGACCCAGTACTTC. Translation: CAWSYQGRETQYF.

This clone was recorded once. CDR3: CASSPRGGLNEKLFF. Written as DNA, the CDR3 is TGTGCCAGCTCTCCGAGGGGGGGGCTCAATGAAAAACTGTTTTTT. The genes are TRBV18 and TRBJ1-4; D perhaps matches TRBD1 (6 bases). This CDR3 spans 15 amino acids. CDR1 KGHSH and CDR2 LQKENI come from the germline V gene. The ends were cut back, 6 bases at V and 5 bases at J, with 16 bases in the middle.

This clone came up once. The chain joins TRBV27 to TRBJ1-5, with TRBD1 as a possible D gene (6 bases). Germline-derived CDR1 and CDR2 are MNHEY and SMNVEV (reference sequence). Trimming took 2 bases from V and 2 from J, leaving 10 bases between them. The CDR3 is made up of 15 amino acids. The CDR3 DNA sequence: TGTGCCAGCAGTTTAGGCAGGGGAGGCAATCAGCCCCAGCATTTT. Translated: CASSLGRGGNQPQHF.

The CDR3 DNA sequence: TGTGCCAGCACCATAGGGGGTAGCTATGGCTACACCTTC. Translated: CASTIGGSYGYTF. The rearrangement joins TRBV6-5 to TRBJ1-2; D possibly corresponds to TRBD1 (6 bases). This CDR3 spans 13 amino acids. Deletions cut 7 bases from V and 4 bases from J, with 13 bases between. Germline V gene data show CDR1 as MNHEY and CDR2 as SVGAGI.

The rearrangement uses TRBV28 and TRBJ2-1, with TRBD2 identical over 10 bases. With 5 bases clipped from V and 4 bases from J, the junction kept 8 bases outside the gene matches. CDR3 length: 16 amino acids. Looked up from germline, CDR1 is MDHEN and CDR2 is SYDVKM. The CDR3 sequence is CASSTRVAGGYNEQFF. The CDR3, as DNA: TGTGCCAGCAGTACCCGGGTAGCGGGAGGATACAATGAGCAGTTCTTC.

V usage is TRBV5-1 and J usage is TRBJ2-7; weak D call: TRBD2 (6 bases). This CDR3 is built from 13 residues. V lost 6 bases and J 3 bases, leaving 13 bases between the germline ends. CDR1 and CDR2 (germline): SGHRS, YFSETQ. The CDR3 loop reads CASNSGEDYEQYF. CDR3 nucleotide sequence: TGCGCCAGCAACTCTGGGGAGGACTACGAGCAGTACTTC.

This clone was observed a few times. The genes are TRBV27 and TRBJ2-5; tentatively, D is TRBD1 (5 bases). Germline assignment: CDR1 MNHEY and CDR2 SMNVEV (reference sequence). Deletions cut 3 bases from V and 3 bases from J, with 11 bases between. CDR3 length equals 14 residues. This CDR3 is CASSFRQGEETQYF. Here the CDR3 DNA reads TGTGCCAGCAGTTTTAGGCAGGGTGAAGAGACCCAGTACTTC.

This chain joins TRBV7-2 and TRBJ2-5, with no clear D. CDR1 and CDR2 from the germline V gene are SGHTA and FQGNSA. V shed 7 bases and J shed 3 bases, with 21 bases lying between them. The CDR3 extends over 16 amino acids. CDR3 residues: CASMPQQKYFEETQYF. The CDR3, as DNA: TGTGCCAGCATGCCGCAGCAAAAATACTTCGAAGAGACCCAGTACTTC.

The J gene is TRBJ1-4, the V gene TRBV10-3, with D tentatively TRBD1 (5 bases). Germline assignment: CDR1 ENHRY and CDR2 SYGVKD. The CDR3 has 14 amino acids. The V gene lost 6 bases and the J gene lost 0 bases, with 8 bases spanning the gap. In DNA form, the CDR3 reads TGTGCCATCAGGGGGACCGCAACTAATGAAAAACTGTTTTTT. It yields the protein CAIRGTATNEKLFF.

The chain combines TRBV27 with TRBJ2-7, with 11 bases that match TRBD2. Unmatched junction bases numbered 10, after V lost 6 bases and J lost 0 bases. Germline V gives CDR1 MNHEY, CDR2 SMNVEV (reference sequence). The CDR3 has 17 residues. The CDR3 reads CASSTIAGTSGSYEQYF. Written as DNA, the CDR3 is TGTGCCAGCAGCACCATTGCCGGGACTAGCGGCTCCTACGAGCAGTACTTC.

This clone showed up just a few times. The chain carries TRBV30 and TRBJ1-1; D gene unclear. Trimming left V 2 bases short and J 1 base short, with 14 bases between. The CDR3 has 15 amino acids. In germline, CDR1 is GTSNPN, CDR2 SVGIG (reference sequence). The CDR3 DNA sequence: TGTGCCTGGAGTTACTCCATGGGGTCGAACACTGAAGCTTTCTTT. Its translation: CAWSYSMGSNTEAFF.

This CDR3 reads CATSRDRGDEQFF. CDR3 coding DNA: TGTGCCACCAGCAGAGATCGGGGGGATGAGCAGTTCTTC. V and J are TRBV15 and TRBJ2-1, with TRBD2 identical over 7 bases. The CDR3 is 13 amino acids. Germline trimming cut 0 bases from V and 8 bases from J; bases unmatched to any gene: 1. CDR1 and CDR2 (germline): LNHNV, YYDKDF (reference sequence).

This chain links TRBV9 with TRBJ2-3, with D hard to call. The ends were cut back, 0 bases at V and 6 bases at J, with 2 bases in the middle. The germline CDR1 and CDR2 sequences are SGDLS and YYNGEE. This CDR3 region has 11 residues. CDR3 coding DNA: TGTGCCAGCAGCGTAGGGGATACGCAGTATTTT. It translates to CASSVGDTQYF.

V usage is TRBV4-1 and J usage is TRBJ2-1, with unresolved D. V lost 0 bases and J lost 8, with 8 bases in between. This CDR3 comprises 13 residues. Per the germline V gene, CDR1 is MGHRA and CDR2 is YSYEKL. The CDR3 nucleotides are TGCGCCAGCAGCCAAGACAGTACTCATGAGCAGTTCTTC. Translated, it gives CASSQDSTHEQFF.

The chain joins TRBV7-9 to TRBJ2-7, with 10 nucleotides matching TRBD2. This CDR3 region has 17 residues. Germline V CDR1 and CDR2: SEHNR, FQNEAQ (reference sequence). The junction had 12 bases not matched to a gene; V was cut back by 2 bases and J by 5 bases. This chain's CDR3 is CASSLPRASGSWNEQYF. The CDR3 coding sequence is TGTGCCAGCAGCTTACCCCGAGCTAGCGGGAGTTGGAACGAGCAGTACTTC.